The 24 T cell receptor beta chains below come from one sample, sequenced in a study of blood T cell repertoires in COVID-19. Assay: immunoSEQ multiplex PCR; the TCRdb copy retains only in-frame clones and omits some. Of tens of thousands of clones listed, roughly nine tenths are singletons. Material: peripheral blood. The receptors shown here come from a man aged 50-60 years with acute or convalescent COVID-19.

The gene calls are TRBV9 and TRBJ2-5; 10 nucleotides line up with TRBD1. The CDR3 runs to 16 residues. V lost 4 bases and J lost 5; bases outside the gene matches: 11. In germline, CDR1 is SGDLS, CDR2 YYNGEE. CDR3: CASSPTGTGARETQYF. CDR3 nucleotides: TGTGCCAGCAGCCCCACAGGGACAGGGGCTCGTGAGACCCAGTACTTC.

The chain uses TRBV27 and TRBJ1-6; D may be TRBD1 (6 bases). The CDR3 loop spans 14 amino acids. Germline V gene sequence: CDR1 MNHEY, CDR2 SMNVEV (reference sequence). Deletions cut 6 bases from V and 10 bases from J, with 16 bases between. The CDR3 nucleotides are TGTGCCAGCAGCCGGGACATGGGAGACTCACCCCTCCACTTT. Translating it yields CASSRDMGDSPLHF.

The V and J genes are TRBV7-3 and TRBJ2-3, with 14 bases that match TRBD2. The ends lost 3 bases at V and 2 bases at J; junction bases unmatched: 4. This CDR3 contains 17 residues. The germline CDR1 and CDR2 sequences are SGHTA and FQGTGA. CDR3 amino acids: CASSFGTSGGYTDTQYF. The CDR3 bases are TGTGCCAGCAGCTTCGGGACTAGCGGGGGTTACACAGATACGCAGTATTTT. The whole variable domain, remainder taken from reference TRBV7-3 and TRBJ2-3, is GAGVSQTPSNKVTEKGKYVELRCDPISGHTALYWYRQSLGQGPEFLIYFQGTGAADDSGLPNDRFFAVRPEGSVSTLKIQRTERGDSAVYLCASSFGTSGGYTDTQYFGPGTRLTVL.

This chain links TRBV10-3 with TRBJ1-4, with D maybe TRBD1 (6 bases). Trimming stripped 0 bases from V and 6 bases from J, with 14 bases between. This CDR3 is 16 amino acids long. Germline V gives CDR1 ENHRY, CDR2 SYGVKD. DNA of the CDR3: TGTGCCATCAGTGAGTCGATTGGGGGGGGCGATGAAAAACTGTTTTTT. This gives the protein CAISESIGGGDEKLFF.

The V gene is TRBV7-2, the J gene TRBJ1-4, with 11 nucleotides matching TRBD1. Germline CDR1 reads SGHTA; CDR2 reads FQGNSA. The CDR3 is 16 amino acids. Unmatched junction bases numbered 7, after V lost 5 bases and J lost 5 bases. The CDR3 is CASSEGQGDWNEKLFF. For the CDR3, the DNA is TGTGCCAGCAGCGAGGGACAGGGGGATTGGAATGAAAAACTGTTTTTT.

The V gene is TRBV30, the J gene TRBJ1-2; D is undetermined. Trimming left V 2 bases short and J 7 bases short, with 11 bases between. CDR3 length: 12 residues. In germline, CDR1 is GTSNPN, CDR2 SVGIG (reference sequence). The CDR3 loop reads CAWSSWGGGYTF. The CDR3 coding sequence is TGTGCCTGGAGTTCGTGGGGAGGTGGCTACACCTTC.

The chain employs TRBV5-4 and TRBJ2-1; weak D call: TRBD2 (5 bases). Germline V gives CDR1 SGHNT, CDR2 YYREEE (reference sequence). Trimming shortened V by 0 bases and J by 7 bases, and 8 bases separated the two germline ends. The length of the CDR3 is 13 residues. The CDR3 sequence: CASSLERVNEQFF. The CDR3, as DNA: TGTGCCAGCAGCTTGGAGAGGGTAAATGAGCAGTTCTTC.

The chain has TRBV2 and TRBJ2-2; 7 bases map to TRBD1. Germline CDR1 is SNHLY and CDR2 is FYNNEI. Trimming cost V 8 bases and J 3 bases; bases outside gene matches: 9. The CDR3 totals 15 residues. CDR3 nucleotide sequence: TGTGCCAGCGCCCGAGACAGGGATGACACCGGGGAGCTGTTTTTT. This encodes CASARDRDDTGELFF.

V gene TRBV5-1 combines with J gene TRBJ1-3, with D possibly matching TRBD1 (6 bases). The CDR3 is 15 amino acids. CDR1 is SGHRS and CDR2 is YFSETQ in the germline V gene. The germline V and J ends were trimmed by 3 bases and 7 bases, with 17 bases remaining between them. The CDR3 spells CASSSLATGPNTIYF. The CDR3 region has the DNA TGCGCCAGCAGCTCCTTGGCCACAGGGCCTAACACCATATATTTT.

The rearrangement joins TRBV19 to TRBJ2-6, with 10 bases aligning to TRBD1. There are 17 residues in the CDR3. CDR1 and CDR2 from the germline V gene are LNHDA and SQIVND (reference sequence). Germline trimming cut 5 bases from V and 0 bases from J; bases unmatched to any gene: 4. The CDR3 sequence is CASSDRGLRSGANVLTF. In DNA, the CDR3 is TGTGCCAGTAGTGACAGGGGGCTCCGCTCTGGGGCCAACGTCCTGACTTTC. Full variable domain (rest looked up from reference TRBV19 and TRBJ2-6): DGGITQSPKYLFRKEGQNVTLSCEQNLNHDAMYWYRQDPGQGLRLIYYSQIVNDFQKGDIAEGYSVSREKKESFPLTVTSAQKNPTAFYLCASSDRGLRSGANVLTFGAGSRLTVL.

This sequence joins TRBV4-1 and TRBJ2-7, with TRBD2 as a possible D gene (7 bases). From germline, CDR1 is MGHRA and CDR2 YSYEKL. CDR3 length: 19 amino acids. The V end lost 3 bases, the J end lost 4 bases, and 28 bases lay between the germline ends. CDR3 amino acids: CASSQVLLQGGGGRYEQYF. Written as DNA, the CDR3 is TGCGCCAGCAGCCAGGTCCTCCTACAGGGTGGCGGGGGTAGGTACGAGCAGTACTTC.

V usage is TRBV4-3 and J usage is TRBJ2-1; 7 positions match TRBD2. Trimming cost V 3 bases and J 9 bases; bases outside gene matches: 5. CDR3 length: 13 residues. The germline V gene has CDR1 LGHNA and CDR2 YSLEER. CDR3 region: CASSHRGGVEQFF. The CDR3 DNA sequence: TGCGCCAGCAGCCATCGCGGGGGAGTTGAGCAGTTCTTC.

V gene TRBV3-1 (or the pseudogene TRBV3-2) combines with J gene TRBJ1-1, with no clear D. Germline values: CDR1 LGHDT, CDR2 YNNKEL (reference sequence). The CDR3 consists of 13 residues. Trimming removed 5 bases at V and 6 bases at J, with 13 bases between. The CDR3 loop is CASSNIEESEAFF. CDR3 nucleotide sequence: TGTGCCAGCAGCAACATAGAGGAGTCTGAAGCTTTCTTT.

The J gene is TRBJ2-2, the V gene TRBV28, with a possible D match to TRBD1 (6 bases). CDR3 size: 16 residues. The germline V and J ends were trimmed by 5 bases and 5 bases, with 18 bases remaining between them. Germline lookup yields CDR1 MDHEN and CDR2 SYDVKM. The DNA of the CDR3 is TGTGCCAGCAGTATCAAGCACAGGGTGAAGACCGGGGAGCTGTTTTTT. Translating gives CASSIKHRVKTGELFF.

This clone was detected only once. CDR3 nucleotides: TGCGCCAGCAGCCCCAGGACTAGCGGAGATTCCTACAATGAGCAGTTCTTC. Residues: CASSPRTSGDSYNEQFF. The V gene is TRBV4-1, the J gene TRBJ2-1; 10 positions match TRBD2. Germline V gene lookup returns CDR1 MGHRA and CDR2 YSYEKL. V was clipped by 4 bases and J by 1 base; unmatched bases: 7. The length of the CDR3 is 17 residues.

The J gene is TRBJ1-3, the V gene TRBV11-2, with TRBD1 identical over 9 bases. Germline trimming cut 5 bases from V and 7 bases from J; bases unmatched to any gene: 3. The CDR3 has 13 residues. Germline V gene lookup returns CDR1 SGHAT and CDR2 FQNNGV. The CDR3 protein is CASSTGQGNTIYF. In nucleotides, the CDR3 is TGTGCCAGCAGCACAGGACAGGGGAACACCATATATTTT.

The J gene is TRBJ1-1, the V gene TRBV6-1; tentatively, D is TRBD1 (5 bases). The CDR3 length is 15 residues. V lost 1 base and J lost 5, with 14 bases in between. Looked up from germline, CDR1 is MNHNS and CDR2 is SASEGT. This chain's CDR3 is CASSEGLGLRTEAFF. Written as DNA, the CDR3 is TGTGCCAGCAGTGAAGGTCTGGGGCTAAGGACTGAAGCTTTCTTT.

V gene TRBV15 combines with J gene TRBJ1-5, with a tentative D call TRBD1 (5 bases). From germline, CDR1 is LNHNV and CDR2 YYDKDF (reference sequence). Between the trimmed V and J ends, which lost 1 base and 9 bases, there was a span of 10 bases. The CDR3 is 13 residues long. The chain's CDR3 is CATSRGQGGPQHF. DNA for the CDR3: TGTGCCACCAGCAGAGGGCAGGGTGGGCCCCAGCATTTT.

This sequence joins TRBV5-4 and TRBJ2-4; TRBD1 matches at 9 bases. The germline V gene encodes CDR1 SGHNT and CDR2 YYREEE (reference sequence). The CDR3 has 19 amino acids. Unmatched junction bases numbered 15, after V lost 3 bases and J lost 2 bases. The CDR3 region is CASSSRTGVGGSTKNIQYF. DNA for the CDR3: TGTGCCAGCAGCTCCCGGACAGGGGTCGGGGGCTCCACCAAAAACATTCAGTACTTC.

The V gene is TRBV14, the J gene TRBJ2-5, with TRBD1 identical over 11 bases. The CDR3 spans 19 residues. The germline gives CDR1 SGHDN, CDR2 FVKESK. Trimming at V came to 4 bases and at J to 4 bases, leaving 17 bases not matched to a gene. The CDR3 DNA reads as TGTGCCAGCAGCCCTACAATCAGGACAGGGGGCGCTTCGGGAGAGACCCAGTACTTC. Its protein is CASSPTIRTGGASGETQYF.

The J gene is TRBJ1-1, the V gene TRBV9, with D perhaps matching TRBD1 (5 bases). The CDR3 covers 15 residues. Deletions cut 0 bases from V and 7 bases from J, with 16 bases between. From germline, CDR1 is SGDLS and CDR2 YYNGEE. The CDR3, as DNA: TGTGCCAGCAGCGTAGCTACGGCAGGGCAGGGTGAAGCTTTCTTT. Residues: CASSVATAGQGEAFF.

This chain connects TRBV3-1 (or the pseudogene TRBV3-2) to TRBJ1-2; D is perhaps TRBD1 (5 bases). V lost 3 bases to trimming and J lost 7 bases, with 12 bases between them. Germline V gene lookup returns CDR1 LGHDT and CDR2 YNNKEL (reference sequence). This CDR3 contains 13 residues. The chain's CDR3 is CASSQGHLSGYTF. CDR3 nucleotides: TGTGCCAGCAGCCAGGGGCATTTAAGTGGCTACACCTTC.

The chain combines TRBV19 with TRBJ2-2; no clear D gene. V lost 3 bases to trimming and J lost 4 bases, with 9 bases between them. The CDR3 is made up of 14 amino acids. Germline V gene sequence: CDR1 LNHDA, CDR2 SQIVND (reference sequence). CDR3 sequence reads: CASSMASGTGELFF. The CDR3 DNA reads as TGTGCCAGTAGTATGGCTTCGGGCACCGGGGAGCTGTTTTTT.

This chain uses TRBV30 with TRBJ2-1, with 7 bases matching TRBD1. The trim removed 3 bases at V and 5 bases at J, leaving 10 bases unmatched. This CDR3 comprises 15 residues. CDR1 and CDR2 (germline): GTSNPN, SVGIG (reference sequence). The CDR3 DNA sequence: TGTGCCTGGAGACGATGGGACAGCTTGAACAATGAGCAGTTCTTC. This translates into CAWRRWDSLNNEQFF.